This T cell receptor beta chain is drawn from a study of blood T cell repertoires in COVID-19. Data came from immunoSEQ multiplex PCR; TCRdb stores just in-frame clones and leaves some out. The sample includes tens of thousands of clones, around 83% of them seen just once. The TCR sequence derives from a man in his 60s with active COVID-19. Sequenced input: peripheral blood.

The CDR3 bases are TGTGCCAGCAGCCAAATTCGGCGGATTTTGGCACTTGAGACCCAGTACTTC. Protein sequence: CASSQIRRILALETQYF. The chain is built from TRBV3-1 (or the pseudogene TRBV3-2) and TRBJ2-5; D gene unclear. The CDR3 runs 17 residues. V was shortened by 2 bases and J by 5 bases, with 21 bases between the two germline ends. Germline assignment: CDR1 LGHDT and CDR2 YNNKEL (reference sequence).